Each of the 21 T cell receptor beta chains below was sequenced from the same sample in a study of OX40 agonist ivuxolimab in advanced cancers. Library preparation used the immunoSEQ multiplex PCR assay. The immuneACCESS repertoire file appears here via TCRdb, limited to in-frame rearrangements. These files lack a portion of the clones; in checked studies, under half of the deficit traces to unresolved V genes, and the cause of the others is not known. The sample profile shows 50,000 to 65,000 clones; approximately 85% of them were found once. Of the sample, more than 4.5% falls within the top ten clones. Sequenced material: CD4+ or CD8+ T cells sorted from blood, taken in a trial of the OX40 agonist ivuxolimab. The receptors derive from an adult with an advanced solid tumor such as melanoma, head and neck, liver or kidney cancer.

The CDR3 is CASTRGQGVSPLHF. In DNA, the CDR3 is TGTGCCAGCACTCGGGGACAGGGAGTTTCACCCCTCCACTTT. The chain is built from TRBV7-2 and TRBJ1-6; the match to TRBD1 covers 9 bases. J lost 9 bases, V lost 7 bases, and 7 bases had no gene match. CDR3 size: 14 residues. Germline loops: CDR1 SGHTA, CDR2 FQGNSA.

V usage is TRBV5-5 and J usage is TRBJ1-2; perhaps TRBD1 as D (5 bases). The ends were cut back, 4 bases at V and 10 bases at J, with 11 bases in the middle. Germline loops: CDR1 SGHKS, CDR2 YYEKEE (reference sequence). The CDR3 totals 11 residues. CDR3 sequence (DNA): TGTGCCAGCAGCCTCGACAGAGTCTACACCTTC. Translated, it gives CASSLDRVYTF.

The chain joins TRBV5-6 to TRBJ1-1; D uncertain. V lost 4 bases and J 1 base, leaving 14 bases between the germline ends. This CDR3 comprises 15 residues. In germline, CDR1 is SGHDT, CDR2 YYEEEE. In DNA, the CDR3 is TGTGCCAGCAGCCTCGGTTCTAGACCGAACACTGAAGCTTTCTTT. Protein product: CASSLGSRPNTEAFF.

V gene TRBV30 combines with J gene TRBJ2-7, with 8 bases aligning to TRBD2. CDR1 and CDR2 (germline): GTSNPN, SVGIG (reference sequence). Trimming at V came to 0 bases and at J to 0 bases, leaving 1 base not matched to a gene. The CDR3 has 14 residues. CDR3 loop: CAWSVGGGSYEQYF. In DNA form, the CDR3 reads TGTGCCTGGAGTGTCGGGGGGGGCTCCTACGAGCAGTACTTC. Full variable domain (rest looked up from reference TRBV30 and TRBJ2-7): SQTIHQWPATLVQPVGSPLSLECTVEGTSNPNLYWYRQAAGRGLQLLFYSVGIGQISSEVPQNLSASRPQDRQFILSSKKLLLSDSGFYLCAWSVGGGSYEQYFGPGTRLTVT.

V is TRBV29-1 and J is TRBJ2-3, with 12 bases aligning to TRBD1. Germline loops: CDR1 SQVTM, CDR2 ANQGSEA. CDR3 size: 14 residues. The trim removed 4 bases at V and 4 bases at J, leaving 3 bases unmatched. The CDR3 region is CSVVGTGGADTQYF. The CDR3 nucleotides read TGCAGCGTTGTAGGGACAGGGGGCGCAGATACGCAGTATTTT.

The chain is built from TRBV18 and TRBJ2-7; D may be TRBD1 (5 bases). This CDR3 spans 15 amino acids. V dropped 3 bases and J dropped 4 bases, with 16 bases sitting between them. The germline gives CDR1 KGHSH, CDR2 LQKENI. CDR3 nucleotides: TGTGCCAGCTCACCCCCCGGCATTCGACAGTACGAGCAGTACTTC. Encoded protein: CASSPPGIRQYEQYF. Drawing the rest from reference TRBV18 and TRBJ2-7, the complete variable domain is NAGVMQNPRHLVRRRGQEARLRCSPMKGHSHVYWYRQLPEEGLKFMVYLQKENIIDESGMPKERFSAEFPKEGPSILRIQQVVRGDSAAYFCASSPPGIRQYEQYFGPGTRLTVT.

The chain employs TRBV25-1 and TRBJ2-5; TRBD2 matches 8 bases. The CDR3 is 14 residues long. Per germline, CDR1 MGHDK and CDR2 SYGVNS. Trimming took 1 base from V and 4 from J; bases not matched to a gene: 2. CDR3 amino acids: CASSESGTRETQYF. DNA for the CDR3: TGTGCCAGCAGTGAATCCGGGACTAGAGAGACCCAGTACTTC.

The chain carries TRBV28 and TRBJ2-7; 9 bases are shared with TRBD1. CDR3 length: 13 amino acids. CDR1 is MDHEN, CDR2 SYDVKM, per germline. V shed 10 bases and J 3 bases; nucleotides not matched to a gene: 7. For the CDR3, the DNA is TGTGCCACCACAGGGGGCCTTATCTACGAGCAGTACTTC. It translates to CATTGGLIYEQYF.

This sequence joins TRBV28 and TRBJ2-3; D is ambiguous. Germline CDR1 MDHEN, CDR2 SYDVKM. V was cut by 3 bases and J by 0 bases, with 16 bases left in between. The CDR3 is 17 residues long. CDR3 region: CASSFPLRLSSTDTQYF. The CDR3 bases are TGTGCCAGCAGTTTCCCCCTCAGGCTTTCTAGCACAGATACGCAGTATTTT.

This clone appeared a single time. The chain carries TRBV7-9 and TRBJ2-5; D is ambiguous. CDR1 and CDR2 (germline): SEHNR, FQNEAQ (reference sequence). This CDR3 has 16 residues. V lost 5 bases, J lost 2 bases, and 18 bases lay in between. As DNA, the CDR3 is TGTGCCAGCAGCCATCGAGACCTCGGCAATCAAGAGACCCAGTACTTC. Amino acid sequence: CASSHRDLGNQETQYF.

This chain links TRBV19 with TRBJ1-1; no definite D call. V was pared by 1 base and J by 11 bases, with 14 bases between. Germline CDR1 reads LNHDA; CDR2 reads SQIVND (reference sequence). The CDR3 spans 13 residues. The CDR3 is CASSIVGGAGAFF. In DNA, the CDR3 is TGTGCCAGTAGTATAGTGGGCGGAGCCGGGGCTTTCTTT.

DNA of the CDR3: TGCGCCAGCAGCCAAGAAAAGTGGGGAAGCACAGATACGCAGTATTTT. Amino acid sequence: CASSQEKWGSTDTQYF. The chain is built from TRBV4-1 and TRBJ2-3; D is ambiguous. The germline V gene encodes CDR1 MGHRA and CDR2 YSYEKL. CDR3 length: 16 residues. The V and J ends lost 0 bases and 0 bases respectively, with 10 bases between them.

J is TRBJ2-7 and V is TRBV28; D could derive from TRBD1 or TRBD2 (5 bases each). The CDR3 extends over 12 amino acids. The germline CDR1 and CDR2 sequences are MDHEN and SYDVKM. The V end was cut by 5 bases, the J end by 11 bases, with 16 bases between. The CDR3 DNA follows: TGTGCCAGCAGTCAACGGGGCTCTTTCGAGTACTTC. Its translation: CASSQRGSFEYF.

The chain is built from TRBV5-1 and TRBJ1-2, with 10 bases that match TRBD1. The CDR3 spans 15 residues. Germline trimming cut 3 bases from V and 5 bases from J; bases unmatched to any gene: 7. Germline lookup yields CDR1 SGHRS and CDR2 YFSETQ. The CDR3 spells CASSSAGTGVYGYTF. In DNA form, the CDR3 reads TGCGCCAGCAGCTCAGCCGGGACAGGGGTTTATGGCTACACCTTC.

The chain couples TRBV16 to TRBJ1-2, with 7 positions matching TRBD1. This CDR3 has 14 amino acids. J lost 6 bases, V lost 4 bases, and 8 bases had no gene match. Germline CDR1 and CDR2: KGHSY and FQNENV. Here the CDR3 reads CASSPRGDSNGYTF. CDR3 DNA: TGTGCCAGCAGCCCCCGGGGGGACAGCAATGGCTACACCTTC. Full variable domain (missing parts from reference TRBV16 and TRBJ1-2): GEEVAQTPKHLVRGEGQKAKLYCAPIKGHSYVFWYQQVLKNEFKFLISFQNENVFDETGMPKERFSAKCLPNSPCSLEIQATKLEDSAVYFCASSPRGDSNGYTFGSGTRLTVV.

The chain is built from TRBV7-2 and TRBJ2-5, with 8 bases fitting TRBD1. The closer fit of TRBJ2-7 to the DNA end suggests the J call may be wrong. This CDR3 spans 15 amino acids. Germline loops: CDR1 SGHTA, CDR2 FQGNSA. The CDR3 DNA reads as TGTGCCAGCAGTTCCCGCCCGGGACAGGCCTACGAGCAGTACTTC. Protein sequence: CASSSRPGQAYEQYF.

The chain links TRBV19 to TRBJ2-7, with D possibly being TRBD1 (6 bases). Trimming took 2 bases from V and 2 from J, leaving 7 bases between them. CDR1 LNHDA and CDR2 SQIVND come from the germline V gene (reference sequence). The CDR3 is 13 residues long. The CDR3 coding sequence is TGTGCCAGTAGTATAAGACAGGCCTACGAGCAGTACTTC. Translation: CASSIRQAYEQYF.

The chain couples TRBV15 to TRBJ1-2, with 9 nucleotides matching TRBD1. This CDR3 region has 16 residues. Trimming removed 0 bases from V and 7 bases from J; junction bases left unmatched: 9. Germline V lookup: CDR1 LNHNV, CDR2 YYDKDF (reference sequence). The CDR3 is CATSRDRVGTGIGYTF. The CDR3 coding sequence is TGTGCCACCAGCAGAGATCGAGTCGGGACAGGGATTGGCTACACCTTC.

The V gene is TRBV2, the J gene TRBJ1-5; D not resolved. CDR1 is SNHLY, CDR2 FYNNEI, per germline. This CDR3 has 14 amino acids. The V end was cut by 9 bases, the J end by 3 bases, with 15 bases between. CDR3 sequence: CASSRVDANQPQHF. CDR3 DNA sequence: TGTGCCAGTTCCCGGGTGGATGCCAATCAGCCCCAGCATTTT. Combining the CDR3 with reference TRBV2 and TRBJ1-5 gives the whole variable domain EPEVTQTPSHQVTQMGQEVILRCVPISNHLYFYWYRQILGQKVEFLVSFYNNEISEKSEIFDDQFSVERPDGSNFTLKIRSTKLEDSAMYFCASSRVDANQPQHFGDGTRLSIL.

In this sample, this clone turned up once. This CDR3 is CASRDRGLPGLGNTIYF. CDR3 DNA: TGTGCCAGCCGGGACAGGGGTCTCCCCGGGTTGGGAAACACCATATATTTT. The chain carries TRBV28 and TRBJ1-3; 10 nucleotides line up with TRBD1. This CDR3 has 17 amino acids. CDR1 and CDR2 from the germline V gene are MDHEN and SYDVKM. The ends lost 8 bases at V and 4 bases at J; junction bases unmatched: 14.

DNA of the CDR3: TGTGCCAGCAGTAGGGGAAGCTCCTACAATGAGCAGTTCTTC. This codes for CASSRGSSYNEQFF. The V call is TRBV28, the J call TRBJ2-1; the D gene is possibly TRBD1 (5 bases). CDR1 is MDHEN, CDR2 SYDVKM, per germline. Trimming shortened V by 5 bases and J by 0 bases, and 8 bases separated the two germline ends. The CDR3 has 14 residues.